What follows describes a single T cell receptor beta chain. Its antigen is as yet unknown. Using RNA template, CDR3s of TCR alpha and beta were amplified with iRepertoire arm-PCR. Input was 100-400 ng of tissue mRNA or PBMC total RNA. In TCRdb, the multiplex PCR reads were re-called with MiXCR into one record per CDR3 protein. The sample shows a few thousand distinct CDR3 sequences, more than 25% of them seen only once. This entry comes from a study of glioma-infiltrating T cells. Findings and caveats of the study: Tissue and blood shared very few CDR3 sequences. Above-expected tissue-blood divergence occurred in all gliomas, most in low-grade ones.

The CDR3 sequence is 16 residues long. Germline CDR1 is LNHNV and CDR2 is YYDKDF (reference sequence). The J segment lost 4 bases and the V segment lost 0 bases, leaving 5 bases of the junction unmatched. The origin of this receptor is a human donor with low-grade glioma or glioblastoma, undergoing nonglioma brain surgery, or in good health (not recorded which). This chain uses TRBV15 with TRBJ2-3; 9 positions agree with TRBD1. The sequenced sample was glioma tissue, nonneoplastic brain tissue, or PBMCs (not recorded which). This CDR3 reads CATSRDKGTGPDTQYF. Here the CDR3 DNA reads TGTGCCACCAGCAGAGATAAAGGGACAGGGCCAGATACGCAGTATTTT.